The 32 T cell receptor beta chains given below trace back to one sample, sequenced in a study of blood T cell repertoires in COVID-19. Profiled with immunoSEQ multiplex PCR; TCRdb holds only in-frame clones, not every one. The table shows some 29,000 clones, with about 90% occurring only once. Sequencing input: peripheral blood. Source of these receptors: a human donor in a cohort sampled during active COVID-19.

The gene calls are TRBV4-2 and TRBJ2-7; 9 bases are shared with TRBD2. Germline CDR1 and CDR2: LGHNA and YNFKEQ. After removal of 4 bases from V and 3 bases from J, the junction contained 10 bases not matched to a gene. There are 16 residues in the CDR3. CDR3 sequence: CASSREAPAGGYEQYF. As DNA, the CDR3 is TGTGCCAGCAGCCGCGAGGCCCCAGCGGGGGGCTACGAGCAGTACTTC.

CDR3 sequence (DNA): TGTGCCAGTACCCCATGGAGATCTAAGAACACTGAAGCTTTCTTT. This sequence encodes CASTPWRSKNTEAFF. This chain links TRBV19 with TRBJ1-1; D is unresolved. This CDR3 is 15 amino acids long. V was cut by 7 bases and J by 1 base, with 16 bases left in between. Germline V lookup: CDR1 LNHDA, CDR2 SQIVND (reference sequence). Based on the CDR3 plus reference TRBV19 and TRBJ1-1, the full variable domain is DGGITQSPKYLFRKEGQNVTLSCEQNLNHDAMYWYRQDPGQGLRLIYYSQIVNDFQKGDIAEGYSVSREKKESFPLTVTSAQKNPTAFYLCASTPWRSKNTEAFFGQGTRLTVV.

The chain carries TRBV27 and TRBJ1-2; D call uncertain. Germline values: CDR1 MNHEY, CDR2 SMNVEV (reference sequence). V gave up 5 bases and J gave up 6 bases, with 16 bases separating them. This CDR3 has 14 amino acids. CDR3 sequence: CASSPSRVSNGYTF. DNA of the CDR3: TGTGCCAGCAGTCCCTCGAGGGTAAGCAATGGCTACACCTTC.

The V gene is TRBV6-6, the J gene TRBJ1-2; D call uncertain. V was trimmed by 10 bases and J by 5 bases, leaving 11 bases between them. CDR3 size: 11 residues. Germline V CDR1 and CDR2: MNHNY, SVGAGI (reference sequence). CDR3 residues: CATISGYGYTF. In nucleotides, the CDR3 is TGTGCCACTATATCAGGTTATGGCTACACCTTC.

This clone was picked up a small number of times. The chain joins TRBV6-7 to TRBJ2-1; 8 bases fit TRBD1. TRBV6-7 belongs to the ORF category, with a function that is uncertain. After removal of 4 bases from V and 4 bases from J, the junction contained 12 bases not matched to a gene. CDR3 size: 17 residues. DNA for the CDR3: TGTGCCAGCAGTTTCGGGAAGACGGGACAGGATTACAATGAGCAGTTCTTC. As protein: CASSFGKTGQDYNEQFF.

This clone was found once. The V and J genes are TRBV7-6 and TRBJ2-5, with TRBD1 matching over 7 bases. The CDR3 totals 17 residues. Germline CDR1 reads SGHVS; CDR2 reads FNYEAQ. Trimming cost V 1 base and J 6 bases; bases outside gene matches: 14. The CDR3: CASSLVAWDSMLKTQYF. Here the CDR3 DNA reads TGTGCCAGCAGCTTAGTTGCTTGGGACAGCATGTTGAAGACCCAGTACTTC.

The chain recombines TRBV15 with TRBJ2-3; 9 nucleotides match TRBD2. Germline V lookup: CDR1 LNHNV, CDR2 YYDKDF (reference sequence). V gave up 5 bases and J gave up 1 base; unmatched junction bases: 7. CDR3 length equals 16 residues. The CDR3 loop reads CATSPRAGGGTDTQYF. CDR3 DNA sequence: TGTGCCACCAGCCCTAGGGCGGGGGGGGGCACAGATACGCAGTATTTT.

The genes are TRBV6-5 and TRBJ2-3; 9 bases map to TRBD1. The germline CDR1 and CDR2 sequences are MNHEY and SVGAGI. This CDR3 has 14 residues. Trimming cost V 6 bases and J 5 bases; bases outside gene matches: 6. The CDR3 nucleotides are TGTGCCAGCAGCTCCGGGGGACAGGGAGATACGCAGTATTTT. Its protein product is CASSSGGQGDTQYF.

This clone was picked up a small number of times. The chain couples TRBV11-2 to TRBJ2-7; 9 nucleotides align to TRBD1. The CDR3 length is 15 residues. Losses at the gene ends were 1 base for V and 6 bases for J; bases not matched to a gene: 7. The germline V gene has CDR1 SGHAT and CDR2 FQNNGV. This CDR3 is CASSLAGGQGFEQYF. In DNA, the CDR3 is TGTGCCAGCAGCTTAGCCGGCGGACAGGGGTTCGAGCAGTACTTC.

This clone was seen a handful of times. The chain has TRBV6-2 or TRBV6-3 and TRBJ1-5; 7 positions match TRBD1. The V gene's germline CDR1 is MNHEY and CDR2 SVGEGT. The CDR3 is 14 amino acids. V shed 2 bases and J 4 bases; nucleotides not matched to a gene: 2. In nucleotides, the CDR3 is TGTGCCAGCAGTTACCGGGACAGAAATCAGCCCCAGCATTTT. It is translated as CASSYRDRNQPQHF.

The chain is built from TRBV4-1 and TRBJ1-4; 7 bases are shared with TRBD1. V lost 4 bases, J lost 0 bases, and 8 bases stayed unmatched. Per germline, CDR1 MGHRA and CDR2 YSYEKL. The CDR3 is 17 amino acids. CDR3 region: CASSRSGQAATNEKLFF. DNA for the CDR3: TGCGCCAGCAGCCGATCAGGACAGGCCGCAACTAATGAAAAACTGTTTTTT.

J is TRBJ1-1 and V is TRBV4-1; D is ambiguous. Trimming took off 0 bases at V and 7 bases at J, with 12 bases between the two ends. Germline V CDR1 and CDR2: MGHRA, YSYEKL. The CDR3 is 14 amino acids. CDR3 in amino acids: CASSQDWSTGEAFF. The CDR3 DNA reads as TGCGCCAGCAGCCAAGATTGGAGTACCGGTGAAGCTTTCTTT.

This chain joins TRBV6-1 and TRBJ2-7; D is perhaps TRBD2 (6 bases). This CDR3 contains 19 residues. Deletions cut 0 bases from V and 4 bases from J, with 25 bases between. Germline V CDR1 and CDR2: MNHNS, SASEGT. The CDR3 region is CASSEALGGGKALNYEQYF. The CDR3 nucleotides are TGTGCCAGCAGTGAAGCGCTGGGGGGAGGTAAGGCCCTCAATTACGAGCAGTACTTC.

The rearrangement joins TRBV7-8 to TRBJ1-1; D gene uncertain. Germline lookup yields CDR1 SGHVS and CDR2 FQNEAQ. V dropped 5 bases and J dropped 3 bases, with 10 bases sitting between them. CDR3 size: 13 residues. CDR3 in amino acids: CASSRAEDTEAFF. The CDR3 DNA follows: TGTGCCAGCAGCCGGGCGGAGGACACTGAAGCTTTCTTT.

V is TRBV13 and J is TRBJ2-1; D is uncertain. In germline, CDR1 is PRHDT, CDR2 FYEKMQ (reference sequence). Trimming left V 5 bases short and J 2 bases short, with 16 bases between. This CDR3 has 16 amino acids. In DNA form, the CDR3 reads TGTGCCAGCAGCCCACCACCGCAGGTTGCCTACAATGAGCAGTTCTTC. It codes for CASSPPPQVAYNEQFF.

The chain recombines TRBV6-5 with TRBJ1-2, with TRBD1 matching 8 bases. The CDR3 is 14 amino acids. Germline V gene data show CDR1 as MNHEY and CDR2 as SVGAGI. Losses at the gene ends were 11 bases for V and 5 bases for J; bases not matched to a gene: 13. The CDR3 DNA reads TGTGCCGTCCGACAGGGGCCCCTGGGTTATGGCTACACCTTC. Its translation is CAVRQGPLGYGYTF.

The rearrangement links TRBV5-1 to TRBJ2-2; 8 nucleotides line up with TRBD1. Germline loops: CDR1 SGHRS, CDR2 YFSETQ. The CDR3 runs to 16 residues. Trimming removed 2 bases from V and 1 base from J; junction bases left unmatched: 4. The chain's CDR3 is CASSFSGTGNTGELFF. The CDR3 DNA sequence: TGCGCCAGCAGCTTCTCCGGGACAGGGAACACCGGGGAGCTGTTTTTT.

The gene calls are TRBV7-8 and TRBJ1-5, with D maybe TRBD1 (6 bases). V was pared by 5 bases and J by 5 bases, with 16 bases between. This CDR3 comprises 15 residues. The V gene's germline CDR1 is SGHVS and CDR2 FQNEAQ. In nucleotides, the CDR3 is TGTGCCAGCAGCCCTAGTCGGACAGCCTATCAGCCCCAGCATTTT. Its protein is CASSPSRTAYQPQHF.

The genes are TRBV5-6 and TRBJ2-5; the D gene is possibly TRBD2 (5 bases). V was cut by 2 bases and J by 7 bases, with 15 bases left in between. This CDR3 region has 14 residues. CDR1 and CDR2 (germline): SGHDT, YYEEEE. The CDR3 sequence is CASSLGDYLMTQYF. The CDR3 coding sequence is TGTGCCAGCAGCTTAGGAGACTACCTTATGACCCAGTACTTC.

V usage is TRBV5-8 and J usage is TRBJ1-1; D is undetermined. Germline V gene data show CDR1 as SGHTS and CDR2 as YDEGEE. The CDR3 length is 14 residues. The V and J ends lost 5 bases and 5 bases respectively, with 16 bases between them. In DNA form, the CDR3 reads TGTGCCAGCAGACCCCCGGGGAAGAGAACTGAAGCTTTCTTT. Amino acid sequence: CASRPPGKRTEAFF.

J is TRBJ2-3 and V is TRBV7-9; 9 nucleotides line up with TRBD2. Germline CDR1 and CDR2: SEHNR and FQNEAQ (reference sequence). The length of the CDR3 is 17 residues. V was clipped by 1 base and J by 2 bases; unmatched bases: 7. In DNA, the CDR3 is TGTGCCAGCAGCTTAGTGGTGACTAGCGGCTCCACAGATACGCAGTATTTT. Translated: CASSLVVTSGSTDTQYF.

This clone was seen once. The chain couples TRBV4-2 to TRBJ1-2; the D gene is possibly TRBD1 (5 bases). The length of the CDR3 is 16 residues. The germline CDR1 and CDR2 sequences are LGHNA and YNFKEQ. V gave up 3 bases and J gave up 8 bases, with 22 bases separating them. The CDR3 loop is CASSHRYEDTVYGYTF. In DNA, the CDR3 is TGTGCCAGCAGCCACCGTTATGAGGACACCGTCTACGGCTACACCTTC.

The chain links TRBV5-1 to TRBJ2-3; 8 positions match TRBD2. Germline CDR1 reads SGHRS; CDR2 reads YFSETQ. CDR3 length: 15 amino acids. The junction had 7 bases not matched to a gene; V was cut back by 6 bases and J by 1 base. CDR3 DNA: TGCGCCAGCACCACTAGCGGAGAACGCACAGATACGCAGTATTTT. This gives the protein CASTTSGERTDTQYF.

This sequence joins TRBV10-3 and TRBJ2-3, with TRBD1 matching 7 bases. The CDR3 runs 15 residues. V shed 11 bases and J 8 bases; nucleotides not matched to a gene: 19. The germline V gene has CDR1 ENHRY and CDR2 SYGVKD. The CDR3 reads CAVGGQTGFSGTQYF. In nucleotides, the CDR3 is TGTGCCGTAGGGGGACAGACAGGTTTCTCTGGTACGCAGTATTTT.

This chain links TRBV13 with TRBJ2-4; 9 positions agree with TRBD1. Germline assignment: CDR1 PRHDT and CDR2 FYEKMQ (reference sequence). Trimming took 3 bases from V and 7 from J; bases not matched to a gene: 4. The CDR3 is made up of 14 amino acids. The CDR3 DNA is TGTGCCAGCAGCTTTGACAGGGGGGCGAACATTCAGTACTTC. This codes for CASSFDRGANIQYF.

The V and J genes are TRBV7-9 and TRBJ2-1; D is possibly TRBD1 (5 bases). The CDR3 extends over 14 amino acids. V shed 1 base and J shed 6 bases, with 10 bases lying between them. From germline, CDR1 is SEHNR and CDR2 FQNEAQ (reference sequence). The CDR3 bases are TGTGCCAGCAGCTTAGATGCAGGGCTCAATGAGCAGTTCTTC. It yields the protein CASSLDAGLNEQFF.

The chain combines TRBV18 with TRBJ1-1, with D unclear. In germline, CDR1 is KGHSH, CDR2 LQKENI. CDR3 length: 13 residues. Trimming removed 6 bases from V and 0 bases from J, with 8 bases in between. The CDR3 spells CASSYQVNTEAFF. The CDR3 coding sequence is TGTGCCAGCTCCTATCAGGTGAACACTGAAGCTTTCTTT.

J is TRBJ1-5 and V is TRBV5-1; 7 nucleotides match TRBD1. Germline values: CDR1 SGHRS, CDR2 YFSETQ. V dropped 0 bases and J dropped 4; count of bases not matched to a gene: 1. CDR3 length equals 14 residues. CDR3 in DNA: TGCGCCAGCAGCTTGGGGACAGGTAATCAGCCCCAGCATTTT. It codes for CASSLGTGNQPQHF. Full variable domain (missing parts from reference TRBV5-1 and TRBJ1-5): KAGVTQTPRYLIKTRGQQVTLSCSPISGHRSVSWYQQTPGQGLQFLFEYFSETQRNKGNFPGRFSGRQFSNSRSEMNVSTLELGDSALYLCASSLGTGNQPQHFGDGTRLSIL.

The chain couples TRBV30 to TRBJ2-3; no clear D gene. This CDR3 is 15 amino acids long. CDR1 GTSNPN and CDR2 SVGIG come from the germline V gene (reference sequence). The V gene lost 0 bases and the J gene lost 2 bases, with 12 bases spanning the gap. CDR3 region: CAWSVGSPYTDTQYF. As DNA, the CDR3 is TGTGCCTGGAGTGTAGGTAGCCCCTACACAGATACGCAGTATTTT.

The chain couples TRBV6-5 to TRBJ1-3, with D perhaps matching TRBD1 (5 bases). The CDR3 is 13 amino acids. Per the germline V gene, CDR1 is MNHEY and CDR2 is SVGAGI. Between the trimmed V and J ends, which lost 2 bases and 16 bases, there was a span of 18 bases. This chain's CDR3 is CASSYGLGALSYF. CDR3 DNA sequence: TGTGCCAGCAGTTACGGTTTAGGGGCGCTCAGTTATTTT.

The rearrangement joins TRBV5-1 to TRBJ2-7, with D possibly TRBD2 on 5 matching bases. This CDR3 region has 14 residues. Looked up from germline, CDR1 is SGHRS and CDR2 is YFSETQ. Between the trimmed V and J ends, which lost 0 bases and 3 bases, there was a span of 10 bases. The CDR3 reads CASSLGRGFYEQYF. CDR3 DNA sequence: TGCGCCAGCAGCTTGGGTCGGGGATTCTACGAGCAGTACTTC.

This chain uses TRBV3-1 (or the pseudogene TRBV3-2) with TRBJ2-6; D is uncertain. The CDR3 consists of 17 residues. CDR1 LGHDT and CDR2 YNNKEL come from the germline V gene (reference sequence). The V and J ends lost 1 base and 5 bases respectively, with 15 bases between them. The CDR3 reads CASSQVAQNSWANVLTF. CDR3 coding DNA: TGTGCCAGCAGCCAAGTCGCCCAAAACTCCTGGGCCAACGTCCTGACTTTC.